The T cell receptor (beta chain) under discussion was sequenced for a study of technical replicates of blood from a handful of donors. The V segment lost 3 bases and the J segment 3 bases; nucleotides outside the gene matches: 8. This CDR3 contains 15 residues. Per the germline V gene, CDR1 is MGHRA and CDR2 is YSYEKL. Assay: immunoSEQ multiplex PCR; the TCRdb copy retains only in-frame clones and omits some. The sample lists approximately 80,000 clones; roughly 98% were seen once. The V and J genes are TRBV4-1 and TRBJ2-7, with 7 bases matching TRBD1. The source of this sequence is a human donor in good health. What was sequenced was T cells isolated from PBMCs. As DNA, the CDR3 is TGCGCCAGCAGCCAGGTACAGGGGTCCCTCTACGAGCAGTACTTC. It translates to CASSQVQGSLYEQYF.